The clone carrying this T cell receptor beta chain has a handful of counts. This sample was included in a study of cytomegalovirus exposure and HLA in healthy donors. PCR primers comprised 60 Vbeta and 13 Jbeta primers. Data came from immunoSEQ multiplex PCR; TCRdb stores just in-frame clones and leaves some out. Among around 71,000 clones, approximately 70% were seen once, and the ten largest hold approximately 15%. The CDR3 length is 13 residues. Per the germline V gene, CDR1 is SEHNR and CDR2 is FQNEAQ (reference sequence). Trimming pared 6 bases from V and 2 bases from J, leaving 10 bases between.

The TCR originated in a male donor in good health and CMV-seropositive. The rearrangement joins TRBV7-9 to TRBJ2-5, with D possibly matching TRBD2 (6 bases). Sequencing was carried out using PBMCs. The CDR3 here is CASRPAGQETQYF. In DNA form, the CDR3 reads TGTGCCAGCAGGCCCGCGGGACAAGAGACCCAGTACTTC.